Sequencing of this T cell receptor (beta chain) was carried out in a study of Ad26.COV2.S vaccination and SARS-CoV-2 variants (dated by TCRdb to the early 2020s). General notes on the study: Vaccine-arm donors came from COV1001, a multicentre, randomized, double-blind, placebo-controlled phase I-IIa trial of Ad26.COV2.S in healthy adults. Ad26.COV2.S was administered intramuscularly at a dose of 5x10^10 or 1x10^11 viral particles, either as one shot or as two shots given 56 days apart. Sequencing of the TCRbeta repertoire served to evaluate the specificity and breadth of SARS-CoV-2-reactive T cell receptors following Ad26.COV2.S vaccination. The TCR-sequenced set comprised around 30 samples: approximately 19 Ad26.COV2.S vaccine recipients, 5 placebo recipients and 8 SARS-CoV-2 convalescent individuals. Trial participants were randomized into five groups of five: low-dose or high-dose Ad26.COV2.S given once or twice, or placebo on both occasions. Throughout the experiments and outcome assessment, investigators stayed blinded to trial group allocation. The research as a whole found: According to the authors, total T cell responses may have been underestimated by the TCR breadth and depth analyses. Compared with placebo recipients, Ad26.COV2.S recipients showed higher spike-specific TCR breadth (P = 0.0014). Vaccine and placebo recipients had comparable non-spike TCR breadth, which fits with the vaccine containing only spike. After vaccination, substantial breadth of spike-specific CD8+ and CD4+ T cell responses was reported. The study was not powered to compare responses between vaccine doses or regimens.

Germline trimming: 5 bases from V, 2 bases from J; junction bases outside gene matches: 6. CDR1 and CDR2 are read off the germline V gene as MNHEY and SVGEGT. From cysteine to phenylalanine, the CDR3 is 15 amino acids long. The CDR3 DNA has 45 bases and is translated from base 1. According to the study, the label for this sample's treatment or condition signals: some 20 received Ad26.COV2.S at low or high dose, single or two shots; about 5 received placebo; per-sample allocation not given. For vaccine and placebo recipients, the sequenced repertoires came from samples collected on day 63 after the first injection. Between 29 July and 7 August 2020, Cohort 1b enrolled 20 to 30 adults aged 18-55 years at one site in Boston, USA. As a vaccine, Ad26.COV2.S was a replication-incompetent adenovirus type 26 vector that expressed a prefusion-stabilized SARS-CoV-2 spike protein derived from the original Wuhan strain.

The immunoSEQ Assay was the method used to sequence TCRbeta CDR3 regions. After extraction, genomic DNA underwent amplification by bias-controlled multiplex PCR, followed by high-throughput sequencing. Regarding the original processing steps: To quantify the absolute abundance of each unique TCRbeta CDR3 region, sequences were collapsed and filtered. T cell fraction was estimated by normalizing TCRbeta template counts to usable DNA, with usable DNA measured through amplification of reference genes found in all nucleated cells. Repertoire TCRs were annotated as SARS-CoV-2-specific by exact matching of V gene, CDR3 amino acid sequence and J gene to a known reactive TCR set. MIRA supplied the reference SARS-CoV-2 TCR set, which was filtered for enrichment in COVID-19-positive ImmuneCODE repertoires so that public or cross-reactive TCRs were removed. Using the MIRA antigens, annotated TCRs were further analysed by specific ORF or by position within an ORF. Depth was the summed frequency of annotated unique rearrangements, while breadth was defined as annotated unique rearrangements over total unique productive rearrangements. Group comparisons of TCR breadth used two-sided Wilcoxon rank-sum tests. TCRdb carries this immuneACCESS record with in-frame sequences only. Its versions omit some clonotypes, under half of them owing to an unresolved V gene in the studies checked, with the rest unexplained. The V and J calls and clone size come from that table; D and trimming were worked out from the DNA. For this sample the table gives 350,000 to 450,000 clones, of which roughly 84% were detected only once. The ten most abundant clones make up about 3.3% of the sample.

As concerns this clone: There is no known antigen for this receptor. No much larger clonotype is one base removed from it; base qualities were not supplied.

The sequence came from a person aged 18-60 years who received the Ad26.COV2.S COVID-19 vaccine or a placebo. The sequence joins TRBV6-2 or TRBV6-3 to TRBJ2-1; 7 of the junction bases match TRBD2. The sample consisted of peripheral blood, taken in a trial of Ad26.COV2.S vaccine versus placebo. The CDR3 protein sequence reads: CASSRGVGPYNEQFF. The DNA sequence is as follows: TGTGCCAGCAGTCGGGGGGTGGGGCCCTACAATGAGCAGTTCTTC.